Reported below is one T cell receptor (beta chain). Its antigen is not known. At one end, the junction sequence differs from germline, possibly due to a read error. This specimen belongs to a study of blood T cells in healthy people across ages. Study conclusions and caveats: The CMV status of each donor remained undetermined, and this could have confounded shifts in expanded clonotypes. Among T cells, TCR beta diversity per million cells dropped roughly linearly as age rose.

The CDR3 has 11 residues. Germline loops: CDR1 DFQATT, CDR2 SNEGSKA (reference sequence). Combining a sample-barcoded 5' primer with a J-beta primer mix, a second PCR ran for about 6 to 11 cycles. MiXCR was run by TCRdb on the 5' RACE reads, yielding one entry per CDR3 protein. The profile shows 700,000 to 850,000 distinct CDR3 sequences, 30% to 45% of them singletons. The sequence came from a man in his late teens or twenties in good health. Source material: blood. The chain recombines TRBV20-1 with TRBJ2-3; D not resolved. The CDR3 DNA follows: TGCAGTGGGGAAAGCACAGATGCGCAGTATTTT. Residues: CSGESTDAQYF.